This is a list of T cell receptor beta chains from one sample in a study of cytomegalovirus exposure and HLA in healthy donors. The repertoire was sequenced with immunoSEQ multiplex PCR; TCRdb's copy has only in-frame clones and lacks some. The sample comprises 65,000 to 95,000 clones, over 75% of which are singletons, and 2% to 3% rests with the top ten. Sequenced sample: PBMCs. These receptors all stem from a male donor in good health and CMV-seropositive. CDR3s include the opening cysteine and the closing phenylalanine or tryptophan. The D gene is left open where the match is weak. Part of the rows lack a size; the others show once, few, many or a class for expanded clones.

TRBD2,TRBJ2-3,few,TRBV6-1,TGTGCCAGCAGTGGACTAGCCAACACAGATACGCAGTATTTT,CASSGLANTDTQYF
.,TRBJ2-7,.,TRBV11-2,TGTGCCAGCAGCTCCGCCGCCGGGCAGTACTTC,CASSSAAGQYF
.,TRBJ1-1,.,TRBV5-1,TGCGCCAGCTCAGCCGGGGTGGTGGGCACTGAAGCTTTCTTT,CASSAGVVGTEAFF
TRBD1,TRBJ1-5,.,TRBV4-1,TGCGCCAGCAGCCAAGACAGGGGGGTTCAGCCCCAGCATTTT,CASSQDRGVQPQHF
.,TRBJ2-2,.,TRBV27,TGTGCCAGCAGTCCCGACAGACGGAACACCGGGGAGCTGTTTTTT,CASSPDRRNTGELFF
.,TRBJ1-2,many,TRBV4-3,TGCGCCAGCAGCCAAGATCTGGAGGGCATTGGCTACACCTTC,CASSQDLEGIGYTF
TRBD1,TRBJ2-2,.,TRBV25-1,TGTGCCAGCAGTGAATCCGGGACAGGGGCCACCGGGGAGCTGTTTTTT,CASSESGTGATGELFF
TRBD1,TRBJ2-7,few,TRBV6-5,TGTGCCAGCAGCTGGGACAGGAGCTCCTACGAGCAGTACTTC,CASSWDRSSYEQYF
.,TRBJ1-5,.,TRBV11-3,TGTGCCAGCAGCGAGTTTCCGGGACAACTCAATCAGCCCCAGCATTTT,CASSEFPGQLNQPQHF
TRBD2,TRBJ2-7,.,TRBV15,TGTGCCACCAGCATACCTTCTAGCGGCTACGAGCAGTACTTC,CATSIPSSGYEQYF
TRBD1,TRBJ2-3,.,TRBV28,TGTGCCAGCAAGGGATTACAGGGGATCACAGATACGCAGTATTTT,CASKGLQGITDTQYF
TRBD2,TRBJ2-5,once,TRBV5-4,TGTGCCAGCAGCTTCGGTCTAGCGGGAGGCTCAGAGACCCAGTACTTC,CASSFGLAGGSETQYF
.,TRBJ2-5,.,TRBV7-9,TGTGCCAGCAGCTTAGCCGAAGCGGTGGCGACCCAGTACTTC,CASSLAEAVATQYF
TRBD1,TRBJ1-1,.,TRBV28,TGTGCCAGCAGCCTTATCTCCTTGGACAGGGGTCCTCAAGCTTTCTTT,CASSLISLDRGPQAFF
.,TRBJ2-1,.,TRBV6-5,TGTGCCAGCAGTTTTGCAGGCGCCGGCTCCTACAATGAGCAGTTCTTC,CASSFAGAGSYNEQFF
TRBD1,TRBJ1-2,.,TRBV19,TGTGCCAGTAGTGGCTGGGACAGCCTCTTGGAGTACACCTTC,CASSGWDSLLEYTF
TRBD2,TRBJ2-1,.,TRBV5-7,TGTGCCAGCAGGCTAGACGGAGCGGGGCCTTGCTATGAGCAGTTCTTC,CASRLDGAGPCYEQFF
.,TRBJ2-7,few,TRBV4-1,TGCGCCAGCAGCCACGATCCCGGACTCGCTATCCCCTACGAGCAGTACTTC,CASSHDPGLAIPYEQYF
TRBD2,TRBJ2-4,.,TRBV4-1,TGCGCCAGCAGCCACCCCGCGGGGGGGAGGGAAAACATTCAGTACTTC,CASSHPAGGRENIQYF
TRBD1,TRBJ1-2,.,TRBV19,TGTGCCAGTAGTATAGGTCCTAGGACAGGGAGGAACTATGGCTACACCTTC,CASSIGPRTGRNYGYTF
TRBD2,TRBJ2-7,.,TRBV5-8,TGTGCCAGCAGTCGCGGACTAGCGGTCTCCTACGAGCAGTACTTC,CASSRGLAVSYEQYF
TRBD1,TRBJ2-7,.,TRBV18,TGTGCCAGCTCCCGACGGACAGGGGAAAAGAGCGAGCAGTACTTC,CASSRRTGEKSEQYF
TRBD1,TRBJ2-5,once,TRBV7-2,TGTGCCAGCAGCATGGGACAGGGGTCGAATCGGGCCCAGTACTTC,CASSMGQGSNRAQYF
.,TRBJ1-5,.,TRBV6-1,TGTGCCAGCGAGGAGGGAAGGGAGCCCCAGCATTTT,CASEEGREPQHF
.,TRBJ2-7,.,TRBV6-5,TGTGCCAGCAGTCGGGGGACAGACCACGTCGACGAGCAGTACTTC,CASSRGTDHVDEQYF
TRBD2,TRBJ2-1,once,TRBV19,TGTGCCAGTAGCATTTACCCGGTGGGCACGGGGGGTGAGCAGTTCTTC,CASSIYPVGTGGEQFF
.,TRBJ1-1,.,TRBV7-9,TGTTCCAGCAGCTTAGCGTCAGGCAATGGGAACACTGAAGCTTTCTTT,CSSSLASGNGNTEAFF
.,TRBJ1-2,.,TRBV7-2,TGTGCCAGCAGCTTAGTTTCCAGGGCTCCCAACGACTACACCTTC,CASSLVSRAPNDYTF
TRBD1,TRBJ2-7,.,TRBV18,TGTGCCAGCTCACCAAATACAGGGGCCACCTACGAGCAGCACTTC,CASSPNTGATYEQHF
TRBD1,TRBJ2-1,.,TRBV4-3,TGCGCCAGCAGCCAAGATCCTAGGGGGCAGGTAGGTGAGCAGTTCTTC,CASSQDPRGQVGEQFF
.,TRBJ2-7,.,TRBV7-2,TGTGCCAGCAGCTTAGCCAGCGACAGCTACTACGAGCAGTACTTC,CASSLASDSYYEQYF
TRBD2,TRBJ2-1,.,TRBV6-5,TGTGCCAGCAGTTACTTAGCGGGAGTTTACAATGAGCAGTTCTTC,CASSYLAGVYNEQFF
TRBD1,TRBJ1-4,.,TRBV5-4,TGTGCCAGCAGCCCCGAGCCCGGGACAGGGGCTGAAAAACTGTTTTTT,CASSPEPGTGAEKLFF
.,TRBJ1-6,medium-sized,TRBV28,TGTGCCAGCAGTTTTAGATCACCCCTCCACTTT,CASSFRSPLHF
.,TRBJ1-5,.,TRBV5-1,TGCGCCAGCAGCTTGTATCCAGGGCAGCCCCAGCATTTT,CASSLYPGQPQHF
TRBD2,TRBJ2-1,.,TRBV6-4,TGTGCCAGCAGTCCTCAACTAGCGGGAGGGCACAATGAGCAGTTCTTC,CASSPQLAGGHNEQFF
TRBD2,TRBJ2-1,.,TRBV10-1,TGCGCCAGCAGTGACCCCGGGACTAGTCAGTTCTTC,CASSDPGTSQFF
.,TRBJ1-4,.,TRBV10-3,TGTGCCACCAAATCGGGAACAACTAATGAAAAACTGTTTTTT,CATKSGTTNEKLFF
TRBD2,TRBJ2-1,.,TRBV11-3,TGTGCCAGCAGCGGAACTAGCGGGGCCTACAATGAGCAGTTCTTC,CASSGTSGAYNEQFF
TRBD1,TRBJ2-7,.,TRBV19,TGTGCCAGTAGTCTTCCGGGACAGGGTATAAACGAGCAGTACTTC,CASSLPGQGINEQYF
TRBD2,TRBJ2-3,once,TRBV28,TGTGCCAGCAGTTCCGGGACTAGTGGAGGCACAGATACGCAGTATTTT,CASSSGTSGGTDTQYF
.,TRBJ2-2,.,TRBV6-1,TGTGCCAGCAGTGAAGCCATCGACTCCGCCGGGGAGCTGTTTTTT,CASSEAIDSAGELFF
TRBD1,TRBJ1-5,once,TRBV19,TGTGCCAGTAGTATGGGGACAGGCCTTCATCAGCCCCAGCATTTT,CASSMGTGLHQPQHF
.,TRBJ2-1,.,TRBV19,TGTGCCTCCGGCTACAATGAGCAGTTCTTC,CASGYNEQFF
.,TRBJ1-5,.,TRBV30,TGTGCCTGGAGTCAAGGACTGGATAGCAATCAGCCCCAGCATTTT,CAWSQGLDSNQPQHF
.,TRBJ2-7,.,TRBV28,TGTGCCAGCAGCCCACGGGTTGGATTTAGCTCCTACGAGCAGTACTTC,CASSPRVGFSSYEQYF
.,TRBJ2-7,.,TRBV5-1,TGCGCCAGCAGCTTACGCAGCGAATCCTACGAGCAGTACTTC,CASSLRSESYEQYF
TRBD1,TRBJ1-5,.,TRBV28,TGTGCCAGCAGCGAAGGACAGGACCGAGGGCCCCAGCATTTT,CASSEGQDRGPQHF
.,TRBJ2-7,.,TRBV7-9,TGTGCCAGCACCTGGGCTAACGAGCAGTACTTC,CASTWANEQYF
TRBD1,TRBJ2-3,.,TRBV2,TGTGCCAGCATGAGTAGGGAGTCAGACAGGGGCCCAGGCGATACGCAGTATTTT,CASMSRESDRGPGDTQYF
.,TRBJ2-3,.,TRBV5-1,TGCGCCAGCAGCGTGGGACTCGCGAACACAGATACGCAGTATTTT,CASSVGLANTDTQYF
TRBD1,TRBJ2-7,few,TRBV7-8,TGTGCCAGCAGCTCCGACAGGGTAGACTACGAGCAGTACTTC,CASSSDRVDYEQYF
TRBD1,TRBJ2-7,.,TRBV7-2,TGTGCCAGCAGCTTAGTGGCAGGGGGCGCTTTCCACGAGCAGTACTTC,CASSLVAGGAFHEQYF
TRBD1,TRBJ2-5,.,TRBV7-9,TGTGCCAGCAGCCCGGGACAGAATCAAGAGACCCAGTACTTC,CASSPGQNQETQYF
TRBD2,TRBJ2-1,.,TRBV5-6,TGTGCCAGCAGAAAAACCGGGACTAGCCCGCAACAGTTCTTC,CASRKTGTSPQQFF